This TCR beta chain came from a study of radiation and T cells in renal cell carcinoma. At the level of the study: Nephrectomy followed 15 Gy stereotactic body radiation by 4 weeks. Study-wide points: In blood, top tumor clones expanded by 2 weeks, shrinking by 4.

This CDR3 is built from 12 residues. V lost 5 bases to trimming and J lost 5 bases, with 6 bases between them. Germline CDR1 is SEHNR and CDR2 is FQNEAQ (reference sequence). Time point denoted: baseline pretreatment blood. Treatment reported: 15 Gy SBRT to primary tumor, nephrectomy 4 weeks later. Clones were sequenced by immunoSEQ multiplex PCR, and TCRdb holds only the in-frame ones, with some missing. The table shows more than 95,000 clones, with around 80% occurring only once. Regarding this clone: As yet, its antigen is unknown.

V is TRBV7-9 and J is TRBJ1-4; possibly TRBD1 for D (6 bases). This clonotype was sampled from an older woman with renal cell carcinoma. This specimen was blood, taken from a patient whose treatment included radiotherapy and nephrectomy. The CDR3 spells CASSDRNEKLFF. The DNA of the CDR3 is TGTGCCAGCAGCGACAGGAATGAAAAACTGTTTTTT.